The T cell receptor beta chain described here comes from a study of CXCR3-negative and CXCR3-positive naive CD8 T cells (dated by TCRdb to between 2017 and 2020). Turning to the overall study: About 135 million TRB reads were obtained in total, roughly 1.5 +/- 0.3 million reads per library. Diversity and physicochemical repertoire analyses covered eleven to twelve donors pooled from two independent experiments. For the TRBV-TRBJ cluster analysis, the naive subsets came from roughly 5 donors, while the memory cells came from 3 donors.

Reads for this sample came from a NextSeq 550. The Human TCR Profiling Kit (MiLaboratory) was used to make UMI-labeled 5' RACE TRB cDNA libraries. cDNA synthesis used the entire amount of extracted RNA, and PCR amplification then used the entire amount of cDNA produced. Libraries were prepared in parallel with an identical number of PCR cycles. The authors' analysis ran thus. About 50,000 +/- 10,000 unique UMI-labeled TRB cDNA molecules per library were extracted with MIGEC and MiXCR, with at least two reads per UMI required. On average, roughly 40,000 +/- 10,000 functional in-frame TRB CDR3 nucleotide clonotypes lacking stop codons were found per library. Diversity metrics, including normalized Shannon-Wiener and Chao1, were computed in VDJtools after downsampling to 5000 UMI-labeled TRB molecules per sample. VDJtools computed clonotype-size-weighted physicochemical properties of the central five CDR3 residues: interaction energy, strength, volume and Kidera factor 4. TCRdb reprocessed the reads, so every CDR3 protein sequence counts as one entry and DNA is not shown. TCRdb, not the original authors, processed these V and J calls. The data table for this sample lists 150,000 to 180,000 distinct CDR3 sequences. The ten largest clonotypes hold 0.49% of the sample.

Of note for this clonotype: Its antigen is not yet known.

What the study reported, not specific to this receptor: Surface CD5, linked to self-reactivity in mice, was comparable between naive subsets; TCR interaction strength was therefore also inferred from TRB CDR3 physicochemical properties. Because CXCR3 expression was partially decreased after cryopreservation, freshly isolated PBMCs were used for most assays. Compared with CXCR3-negative naive cells, CXCR3-positive naive cells had TRB CDR3s with higher hydrophobicity (lower Kidera factor 4), lower energy, and higher strength and volume indices. Both naive subsets had comparably high repertoire diversity, while memory CD8+ T cells had much lower repertoire diversity. Naive CXCR3-negative and CXCR3-positive cells from the same donor showed similar TRBV-TRBJ usage, whereas memory cells showed distinct patterns.

For each CD8+ T cell subset, flow sorting was done in triplicate, and 300,000 or so cells per subset went directly into RLT lysis buffer. To exclude memory contaminants, naive CD8+ T cells were stringently defined as CD45RO-CCR7+CD27+CD95-. Peripheral blood mononuclear cells were isolated from buffy coats by standard density gradient centrifugation. Naive CXCR3-negative and CXCR3-positive CD8+ T cells were flow-sorted on a FACSAria III. Total RNA was extracted from sorted cells with an RNeasy Mini Kit. This receptor was obtained from a human donor in good health. Some clones in this sample may be carry-over from other donors' samples. Specimen: naive CXCR3+ CD8+ T cells from blood. In the paper's terms, the cell subset or site label means: CD45RO-CCR7+CD27+CD95- naive CD8+ T cells expressing CXCR3 (TNR3+).

The CDR3 is CASSLVWESTDTQYF. The sequence links TRBV11-2 to TRBJ2-3; TCRdb outputs TRBD2, but without DNA this stays unchecked. Looking up the germline V gene yields CDR1 SGHAT and CDR2 FQNNGV. Inclusive of the bounding cysteine and phenylalanine, the CDR3 is 15 residues long. No DNA accompanies this entry.